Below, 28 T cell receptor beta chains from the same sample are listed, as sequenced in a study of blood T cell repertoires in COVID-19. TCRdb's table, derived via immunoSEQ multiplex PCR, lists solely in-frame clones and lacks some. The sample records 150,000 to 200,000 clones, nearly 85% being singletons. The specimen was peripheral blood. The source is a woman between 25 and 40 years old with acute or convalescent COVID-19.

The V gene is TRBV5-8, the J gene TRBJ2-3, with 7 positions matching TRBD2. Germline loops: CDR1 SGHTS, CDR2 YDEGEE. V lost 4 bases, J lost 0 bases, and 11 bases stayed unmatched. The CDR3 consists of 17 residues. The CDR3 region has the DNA TGTGCCAGCAGCAAAACGCGGGGGTCAAGGAGCACAGATACGCAGTATTTT. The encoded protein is CASSKTRGSRSTDTQYF.

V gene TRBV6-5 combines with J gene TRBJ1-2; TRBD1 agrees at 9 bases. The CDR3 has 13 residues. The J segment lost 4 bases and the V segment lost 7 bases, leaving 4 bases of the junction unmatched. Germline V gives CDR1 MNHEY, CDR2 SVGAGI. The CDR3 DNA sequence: TGTGCCAGCACCCCGGACAGGGGCTATGGCTACACCTTC. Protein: CASTPDRGYGYTF.

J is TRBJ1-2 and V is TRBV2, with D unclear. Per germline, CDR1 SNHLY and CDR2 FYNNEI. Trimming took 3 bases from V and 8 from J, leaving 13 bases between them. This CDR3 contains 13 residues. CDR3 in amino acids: CASSEVKGGGYTF. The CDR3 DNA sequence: TGTGCCAGCAGTGAGGTAAAGGGAGGAGGCTACACCTTC.

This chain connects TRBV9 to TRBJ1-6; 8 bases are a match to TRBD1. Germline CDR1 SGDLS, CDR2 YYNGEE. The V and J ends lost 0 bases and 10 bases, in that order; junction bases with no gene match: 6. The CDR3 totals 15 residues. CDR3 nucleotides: TGTGCCAGCAGCGTAGCGACAGGGGCGGGATCACCCCTCCACTTT. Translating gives CASSVATGAGSPLHF.

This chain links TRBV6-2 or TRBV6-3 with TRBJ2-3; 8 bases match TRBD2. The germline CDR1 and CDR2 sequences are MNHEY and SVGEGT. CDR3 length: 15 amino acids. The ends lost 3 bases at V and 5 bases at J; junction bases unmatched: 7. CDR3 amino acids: CASSYLGRAGDTQYF. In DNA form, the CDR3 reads TGTGCCAGCAGTTATCTCGGGAGGGCCGGAGATACGCAGTATTTT.

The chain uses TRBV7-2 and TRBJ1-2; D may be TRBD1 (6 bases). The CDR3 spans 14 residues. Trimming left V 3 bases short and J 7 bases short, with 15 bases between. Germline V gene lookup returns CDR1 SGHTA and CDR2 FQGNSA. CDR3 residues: CASSLVWQGSGYTF. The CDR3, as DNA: TGTGCCAGCAGCTTGGTCTGGCAGGGGAGTGGCTACACCTTC.

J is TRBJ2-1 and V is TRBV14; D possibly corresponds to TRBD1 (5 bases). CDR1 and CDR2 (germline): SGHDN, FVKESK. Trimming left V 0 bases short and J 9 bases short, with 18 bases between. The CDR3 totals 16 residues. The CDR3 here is CASSQDLQGLSSEQFF. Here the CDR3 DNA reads TGTGCCAGCAGCCAAGATCTTCAGGGCCTCTCCAGTGAGCAGTTCTTC.

The CDR3 DNA reads as TGTGCCAGTAAACCGCGGGTCAGTGGCTACACCTTC. Translation gives CASKPRVSGYTF. The genes are TRBV19 and TRBJ1-2; unclear D gene. The V gene's germline CDR1 is LNHDA and CDR2 SQIVND (reference sequence). This CDR3 is built from 12 residues. Deletions cut 7 bases from V and 7 bases from J, with 13 bases between.

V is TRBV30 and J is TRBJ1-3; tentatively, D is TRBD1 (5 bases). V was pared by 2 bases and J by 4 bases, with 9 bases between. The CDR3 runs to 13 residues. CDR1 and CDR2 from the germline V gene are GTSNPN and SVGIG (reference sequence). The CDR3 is CAWSHRWGNTIYF. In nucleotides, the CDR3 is TGTGCCTGGAGTCACAGGTGGGGAAACACCATATATTTT.

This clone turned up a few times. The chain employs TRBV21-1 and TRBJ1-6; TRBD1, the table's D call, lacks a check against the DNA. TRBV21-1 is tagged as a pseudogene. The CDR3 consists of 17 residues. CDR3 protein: CASSKGGLSSYNSPLHF. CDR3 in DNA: TGTGCCAGCAGCAAAGGGGGCCTTAGCTCCTATAATTCACCCCTCCACTTT.

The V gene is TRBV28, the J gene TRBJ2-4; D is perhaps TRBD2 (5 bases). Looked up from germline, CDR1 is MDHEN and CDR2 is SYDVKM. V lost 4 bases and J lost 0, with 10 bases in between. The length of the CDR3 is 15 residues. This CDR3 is CASSSAGLAKNIQYF. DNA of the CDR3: TGTGCCAGCAGTTCGGCAGGACTAGCCAAAAACATTCAGTACTTC.

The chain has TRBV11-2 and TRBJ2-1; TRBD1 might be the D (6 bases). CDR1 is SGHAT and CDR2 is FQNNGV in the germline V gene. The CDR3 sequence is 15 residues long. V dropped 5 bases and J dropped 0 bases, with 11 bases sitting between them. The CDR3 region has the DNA TGTGCCAGCAGCCCACAGGGTAGCTCCTACAATGAGCAGTTCTTC. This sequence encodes CASSPQGSSYNEQFF.

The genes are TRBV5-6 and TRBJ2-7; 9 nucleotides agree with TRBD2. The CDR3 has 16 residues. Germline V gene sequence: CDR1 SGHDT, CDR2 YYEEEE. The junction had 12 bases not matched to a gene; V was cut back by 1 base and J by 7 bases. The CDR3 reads CASSLIPAGGAKEQYF. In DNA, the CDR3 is TGTGCCAGCAGCTTGATTCCAGCGGGAGGCGCTAAGGAGCAGTACTTC. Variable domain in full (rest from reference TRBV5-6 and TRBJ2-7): DAGVTQSPTHLIKTRGQQVTLRCSPKSGHDTVSWYQQALGQGPQFIFQYYEEEERQRGNFPDRFSGHQFPNYSSELNVNALLLGDSALYLCASSLIPAGGAKEQYFGPGTRLTVT.

The CDR3 protein is CASSRTLDRDYEQYF. DNA for the CDR3: TGCGCCAGCAGCCGGACGCTGGACAGGGACTACGAGCAGTACTTC. V gene TRBV4-3 combines with J gene TRBJ2-7; 8 bases align to TRBD1. Trimming at V came to 4 bases and at J to 3 bases, leaving 8 bases not matched to a gene. Looked up from germline, CDR1 is LGHNA and CDR2 is YSLEER. The length of the CDR3 is 15 residues.

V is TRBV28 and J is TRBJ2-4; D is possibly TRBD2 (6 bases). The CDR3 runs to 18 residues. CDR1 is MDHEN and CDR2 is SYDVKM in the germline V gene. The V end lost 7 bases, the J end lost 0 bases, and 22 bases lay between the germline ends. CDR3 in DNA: TGTGCCAGCACCAGCCCCAACGACAATAGCGGAGCCAAAAACATTCAGTACTTC. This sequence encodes CASTSPNDNSGAKNIQYF.

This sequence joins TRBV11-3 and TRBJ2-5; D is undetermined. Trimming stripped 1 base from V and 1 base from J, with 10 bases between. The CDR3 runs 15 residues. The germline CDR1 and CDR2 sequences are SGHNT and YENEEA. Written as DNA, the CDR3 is TGTGCCAGCAGCTTAGCTGGGCATTCCCAAGAGACCCAGTACTTC. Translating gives CASSLAGHSQETQYF. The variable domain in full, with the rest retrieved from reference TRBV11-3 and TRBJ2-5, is EAGVVQSPRYKIIEKKQPVAFWCNPISGHNTLYWYLQNLGQGPELLIRYENEEAVDDSQLPKDRFSAERLKGVDSTLKIQPAELGDSAVYLCASSLAGHSQETQYFGPGTRLLVL.

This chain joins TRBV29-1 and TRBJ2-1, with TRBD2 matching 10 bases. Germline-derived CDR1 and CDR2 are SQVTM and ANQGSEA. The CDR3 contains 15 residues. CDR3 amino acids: CSSSGSLPSYNEQFF. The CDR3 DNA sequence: TGCAGTTCTAGCGGGAGCCTTCCGTCCTACAATGAGCAGTTCTTC.

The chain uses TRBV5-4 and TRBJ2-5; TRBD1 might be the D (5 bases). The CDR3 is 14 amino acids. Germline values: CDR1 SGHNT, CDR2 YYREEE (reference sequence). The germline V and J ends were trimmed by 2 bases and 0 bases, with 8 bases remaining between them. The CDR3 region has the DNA TGTGCCAGCAGCTTTGGGGCGTACCAAGAGACCCAGTACTTC. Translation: CASSFGAYQETQYF.

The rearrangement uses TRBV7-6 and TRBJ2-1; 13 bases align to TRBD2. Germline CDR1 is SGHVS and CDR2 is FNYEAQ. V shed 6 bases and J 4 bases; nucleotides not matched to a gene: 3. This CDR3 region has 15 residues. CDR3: CASSQTSGGYNEQFF. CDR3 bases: TGTGCCAGCAGTCAGACTAGCGGGGGGTACAATGAGCAGTTCTTC.

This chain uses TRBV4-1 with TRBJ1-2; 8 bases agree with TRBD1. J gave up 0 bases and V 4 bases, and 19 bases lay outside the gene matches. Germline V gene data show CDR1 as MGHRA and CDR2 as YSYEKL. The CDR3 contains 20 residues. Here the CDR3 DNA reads TGCGCCAGCAGCCCGAGAGGGGCAGGGGGCTTGGGGGGAGCTAACTATGGCTACACCTTC. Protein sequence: CASSPRGAGGLGGANYGYTF.

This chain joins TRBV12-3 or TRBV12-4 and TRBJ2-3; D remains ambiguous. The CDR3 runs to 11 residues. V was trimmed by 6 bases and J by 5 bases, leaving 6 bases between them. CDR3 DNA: TGTGCCAGCAGAGCGATAGATACGCAGTATTTT. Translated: CASRAIDTQYF.

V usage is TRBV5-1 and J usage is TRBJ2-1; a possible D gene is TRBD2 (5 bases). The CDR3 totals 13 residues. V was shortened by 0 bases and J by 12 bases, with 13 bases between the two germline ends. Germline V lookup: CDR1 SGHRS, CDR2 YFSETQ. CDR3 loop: CASSLGGSLGQFF. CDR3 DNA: TGCGCCAGCAGCTTGGGAGGGAGTCTTGGGCAGTTCTTC.

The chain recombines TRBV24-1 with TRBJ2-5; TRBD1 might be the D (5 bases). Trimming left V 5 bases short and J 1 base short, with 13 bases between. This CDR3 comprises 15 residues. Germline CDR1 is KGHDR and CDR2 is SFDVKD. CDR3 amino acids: CATSATDSFQETQYF. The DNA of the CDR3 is TGTGCCACCAGTGCTACAGACAGTTTCCAAGAGACCCAGTACTTC.

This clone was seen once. The CDR3 is CASSEALGGTGFGEQYF. The CDR3 bases are TGTGCCAGCAGTGAAGCGCTTGGGGGGACAGGGTTTGGCGAGCAGTACTTC. V and J are TRBV2 and TRBJ2-7; 9 bases are a match to TRBD1. Germline CDR1 is SNHLY and CDR2 is FYNNEI. V was clipped by 0 bases and J by 6 bases; unmatched bases: 12. The CDR3 runs 17 residues.

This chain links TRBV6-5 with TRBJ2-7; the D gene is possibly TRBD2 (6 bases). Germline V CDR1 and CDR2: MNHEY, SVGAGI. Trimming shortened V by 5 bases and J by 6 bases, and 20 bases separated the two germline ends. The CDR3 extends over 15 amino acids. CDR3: CASSIRTGTFIEQYF. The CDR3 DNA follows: TGTGCCAGCAGTATTCGAACCGGGACTTTTATCGAGCAGTACTTC.

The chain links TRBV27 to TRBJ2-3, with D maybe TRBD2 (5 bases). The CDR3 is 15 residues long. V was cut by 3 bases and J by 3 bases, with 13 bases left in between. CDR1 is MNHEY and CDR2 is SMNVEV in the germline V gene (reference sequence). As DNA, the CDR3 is TGTGCCAGCAGTTTGTTGAGGGCTTGGACAGATACGCAGTATTTT. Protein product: CASSLLRAWTDTQYF.

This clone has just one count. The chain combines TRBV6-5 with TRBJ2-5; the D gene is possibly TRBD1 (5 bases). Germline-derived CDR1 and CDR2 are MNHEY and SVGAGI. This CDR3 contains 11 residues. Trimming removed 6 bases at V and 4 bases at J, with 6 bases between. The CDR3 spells CASRTGETQYF. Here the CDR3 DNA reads TGTGCCAGCAGAACAGGAGAGACCCAGTACTTC.

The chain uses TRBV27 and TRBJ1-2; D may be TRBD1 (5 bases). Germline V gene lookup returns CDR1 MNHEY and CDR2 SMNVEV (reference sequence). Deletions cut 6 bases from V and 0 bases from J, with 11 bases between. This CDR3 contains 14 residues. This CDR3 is CASRLSGANYGYTF. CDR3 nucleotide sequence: TGTGCCAGCAGACTTTCGGGGGCTAACTATGGCTACACCTTC.